This T cell receptor (beta chain) came from a study of beta chain features in type 1 diabetes. The CDR3 covers 14 residues. V was shortened by 5 bases and J by 0 bases, with 9 bases between the two germline ends. Germline V CDR1 and CDR2: KGHSH, LQKENI. A CD45RO/CCR7/CD25/CD127/CD95/CD27 panel sorted naive, central memory, regulatory and stem cell-like memory CD4+ cells. Populations obtained by sorting all exceeded 98% purity. Points from the study as a whole: Fewer junction insertions and more nucleotide deletions appeared in type 1 diabetes patients. A greater similarity of naive, central memory and Treg TCRB repertoires was seen among patients than among healthy donors. Moderate yet significant TCRB CDR3 shortening was seen in Type 1 diabetes patients in all four CD4+ subsets.

This clone appeared a few times. The antigen remains undetermined. The authors reverse transcribed all of the isolated RNA, so sequencing captured expressed TCRB transcripts. Sequenced by immunoSEQ multiplex PCR; TCRdb stores in-frame clones only, minus some. The top ten clones hold 0.022% of a sample with roughly 700,000 clones, 13% of them seen once. This receptor was taken from a man younger than 35 with type 1 diabetes. The sample taken for sequencing was naive CD4+ T cells from blood. The rearrangement uses TRBV18 and TRBJ2-3; D is unresolved. CDR3 bases: TGTGCCAGCTCAAAACGAACTAGCACAGATACGCAGTATTTT. Its protein is CASSKRTSTDTQYF.